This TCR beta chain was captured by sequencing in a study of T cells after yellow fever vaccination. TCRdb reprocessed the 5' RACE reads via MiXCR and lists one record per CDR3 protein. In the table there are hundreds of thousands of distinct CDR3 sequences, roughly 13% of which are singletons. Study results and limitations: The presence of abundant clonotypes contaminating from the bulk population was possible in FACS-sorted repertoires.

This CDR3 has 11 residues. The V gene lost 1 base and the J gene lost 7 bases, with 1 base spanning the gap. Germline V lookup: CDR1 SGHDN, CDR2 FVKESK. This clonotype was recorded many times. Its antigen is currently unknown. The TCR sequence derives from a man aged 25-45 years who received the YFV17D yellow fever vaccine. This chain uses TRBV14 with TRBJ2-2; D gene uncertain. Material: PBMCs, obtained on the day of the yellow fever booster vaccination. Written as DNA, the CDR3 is TGTGCCAGCAGCCAAGGCGGGGAGCTGTTTTTT. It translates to CASSQGGELFF.